Following are 32 T cell receptor beta chains from one sample sequenced in a study of blood T cells in healthy people across ages. Through a sample-barcoded 5' primer and a J-beta primer mix, a second PCR was run for roughly 7 to 11 cycles. TCRdb re-called the 5' RACE reads with MiXCR, one entry per CDR3 protein. Of 800,000 to 950,000 distinct CDR3 sequences listed, 40% to 60% are singletons. Sequencing input: blood. The receptor set was obtained from a man in his thirties or forties in good health.

This clonotype has more than one count but fewer than ten. The rearrangement joins TRBV6-1 to TRBJ2-5; TRBD1 aligns across 7 bases. The CDR3 has 18 amino acids. Losses at the gene ends were 2 bases for V and 2 bases for J; bases not matched to a gene: 14. Germline V gives CDR1 MNHNS, CDR2 SASEGT. CDR3 nucleotides: TGTGCCAGCAGTGAAAACGACTTTCACAGGGGACAACAAGAGACCCAGTACTTC. Translating gives CASSENDFHRGQQETQYF.

The CDR3: CASSLTRTGLNEQYF. Here the CDR3 DNA reads TGTGCCAGCAGCCTTACTAGGACAGGGCTGAACGAGCAGTACTTC. The chain uses TRBV6-5 and TRBJ2-7, with 8 bases lining up with TRBD1. V lost 6 bases to trimming and J lost 5 bases; unmatched junction nucleotides: 12. Germline CDR1 reads MNHEY; CDR2 reads SVGAGI. CDR3 length equals 15 residues.

This rearrangement joins TRBV5-1 to TRBJ1-1; D call uncertain. CDR3 length equals 15 residues. Germline lookup yields CDR1 SGHRS and CDR2 YFSETQ. The V and J ends lost 4 bases and 1 base respectively, with 14 bases between them. CDR3: CASSLVDEWNTEAFF. CDR3 in DNA: TGCGCCAGCAGCCTGGTTGACGAATGGAACACTGAAGCTTTCTTT.

The V call is TRBV7-2, the J call TRBJ1-1; D remains unclear. The CDR3 totals 13 residues. Germline V gene lookup returns CDR1 SGHTA and CDR2 FQGNSA. Trimming removed 7 bases at V and 1 base at J, with 10 bases between. The CDR3 reads CASKGGSNTEAFF. The CDR3 bases are TGTGCCAGCAAGGGTGGTTCGAACACTGAAGCTTTCTTT.

The gene calls are TRBV6-6 and TRBJ2-1; 9 nucleotides align to TRBD1. After removal of 8 bases from V and 7 bases from J, the junction contained 12 bases not matched to a gene. Germline loops: CDR1 MNHNY, CDR2 SVGAGI (reference sequence). The CDR3 totals 15 residues. The CDR3 DNA reads TGTGCCAGCTGGACCATAAACAGGGGGCCGAATGAGCAGTTCTTC. Residues: CASWTINRGPNEQFF.

With respect to this clonotype: This sequence may be a read error, since a much larger clone differs from it by one base. The chain uses TRBV15 and TRBJ2-5; D gene unclear. This CDR3 has 12 residues. CDR1 and CDR2 from the germline V gene are LNHNV and YYDKDF (reference sequence). CDR3 sequence: CATSRDQETRYF. In nucleotides, the CDR3 is TGTGCCACCAGCAGAGATCAAGAGACCCGGTACTTC.

This clonotype occurred a few times. The rearrangement joins TRBV3-1 to TRBJ1-6; D uncertain. Per germline, CDR1 LGHDT and CDR2 YNNKEL (reference sequence). The CDR3 has 14 residues. The V end was cut by 6 bases, the J end by 7 bases, with 13 bases between. Here the CDR3 DNA reads TGTGCCAGCAGTCAGCCCGAACCGAATTCACCCCTCCACTTT. Its protein is CASSQPEPNSPLHF. Drawing the rest from reference TRBV3-1 and TRBJ1-6, the complete variable domain is DTAVSQTPKYLVTQMGNDKSIKCEQNLGHDTMYWYKQDSKKFLKIMFSYNNKELIINETVPNRFSPKSPDKAHLNLHINSLELGDSAVYFCASSQPEPNSPLHFGNGTRLTVT.

The rearrangement uses TRBV29-1 and TRBJ2-3, with D unclear. Germline V gene sequence: CDR1 SQVTM, CDR2 ANQGSEA. Trimming took off 4 bases at V and 1 base at J, with 9 bases between the two ends. The CDR3 totals 13 residues. The CDR3 spells CSVVRKGTDTQYF. CDR3 nucleotides: TGCAGCGTTGTCCGTAAGGGCACAGATACGCAGTATTTT.

The chain employs TRBV6-1 and TRBJ1-2; no reliable D call. The CDR3 has 15 residues. Germline V gene data show CDR1 as MNHNS and CDR2 as SASEGT. V was shortened by 1 base and J by 4 bases, with 13 bases between the two germline ends. The CDR3 sequence is CASSEGFIGTYGYTF. In DNA form, the CDR3 reads TGTGCCAGCAGTGAAGGTTTCATCGGCACCTATGGCTACACCTTC.

The chain recombines TRBV5-1 with TRBJ2-3; 7 nucleotides line up with TRBD1. The V gene end was trimmed by 3 bases and the J gene end by 0 bases; junction bases not matched to a gene: 7. The germline V gene has CDR1 SGHRS and CDR2 YFSETQ. This CDR3 comprises 16 residues. CDR3 sequence: CASSSQGQPSTDTQYF. CDR3 DNA: TGCGCCAGCAGCTCACAGGGGCAGCCAAGCACAGATACGCAGTATTTT.

This clonotype was observed a few times. The chain has TRBV15 and TRBJ1-5, with D uncertain. The CDR3 is 17 amino acids. The ends were cut back, 1 base at V and 0 bases at J, with 13 bases in the middle. Germline V CDR1 and CDR2: LNHNV, YYDKDF (reference sequence). The DNA for the CDR3 is TGTGCCACCAGCAGAGCGTTACAGACTAATAGCAATCAGCCCCAGCATTTT. Protein product: CATSRALQTNSNQPQHF.

This clonotype was counted at least ten times. The chain employs TRBV24-1 and TRBJ2-1, with D perhaps TRBD1 (6 bases). CDR1 is KGHDR, CDR2 SFDVKD, per germline. Trimming left V 0 bases short and J 6 bases short, with 14 bases between. The CDR3 spans 16 residues. CDR3: CATSDLAGVKGNEQFF. CDR3 coding DNA: TGTGCCACCAGTGATTTGGCAGGGGTAAAGGGCAATGAGCAGTTCTTC.

In this sample, this clonotype turned up a few times. The genes are TRBV4-1 and TRBJ2-3; the D is unclear. The CDR3 has 12 amino acids. Germline-derived CDR1 and CDR2 are MGHRA and YSYEKL. With 0 bases removed from V and 7 bases from J, the gap between germline ends came to 5 bases. The CDR3 coding sequence is TGCGCCAGCAGCCAAGAGCTGCATACGCAGTATTTT. Translating it yields CASSQELHTQYF.

This clonotype has just a few counts. The chain links TRBV20-1 to TRBJ2-3, with 8 positions matching TRBD1. With 0 bases clipped from V and 1 base from J, the junction kept 6 bases outside the gene matches. Germline CDR1 DFQATT, CDR2 SNEGSKA (reference sequence). The CDR3 is made up of 16 amino acids. The CDR3 bases are TGCAGTGCTAGAGATCTTCAGGGGGCCGGCACAGATACGCAGTATTTT. Its translation: CSARDLQGAGTDTQYF.

The chain links TRBV7-9 to TRBJ2-1; D may be TRBD1 (5 bases). CDR1 and CDR2 from the germline V gene are SEHNR and FQNEAQ (reference sequence). This CDR3 has 16 residues. Trimming stripped 4 bases from V and 0 bases from J, with 13 bases between. The chain's CDR3 is CASSSQGAGSYNEQFF. The CDR3 nucleotides are TGTGCCAGCAGCTCCCAAGGGGCCGGCTCCTACAATGAGCAGTTCTTC.

This rearrangement joins TRBV6-2 or TRBV6-3 to TRBJ2-1; 9 bases agree with TRBD1. Germline V gene lookup returns CDR1 MNHEY and CDR2 SVGEGT. With V trimmed by 6 bases and J by 2 bases, 5 bases remained unmatched. This CDR3 contains 15 residues. The CDR3 is CASRDTGGPYNEQFF. The CDR3 DNA sequence: TGTGCCAGCAGGGATACAGGGGGCCCCTACAATGAGCAGTTCTTC.

The chain combines TRBV4-3 with TRBJ2-6, with 7 nucleotides matching TRBD1. The trim removed 0 bases at V and 0 bases at J, leaving 14 bases unmatched. Looked up from germline, CDR1 is LGHNA and CDR2 is YSLEER. This CDR3 has 21 residues. This chain's CDR3 is CASSQEAYPGTVVSGANVLTF. As DNA, the CDR3 is TGCGCCAGCAGCCAAGAGGCCTATCCGGGGACAGTAGTCTCTGGGGCCAACGTCCTGACTTTC.

The chain joins TRBV27 to TRBJ2-1, with 7 bases matching TRBD2. J lost 3 bases, V lost 6 bases, and 20 bases had no gene match. From germline, CDR1 is MNHEY and CDR2 SMNVEV (reference sequence). The CDR3 length is 19 residues. DNA for the CDR3: TGTGCCAGCAGCCGAACCGGCCCCAGCGGGGCGACCCTCTACAATGAGCAGTTCTTC. This gives the protein CASSRTGPSGATLYNEQFF.

This clonotype was observed a few times. This chain links TRBV4-2 with TRBJ1-1, with D hard to call. Per the germline V gene, CDR1 is LGHNA and CDR2 is YNFKEQ. The ends were cut back, 1 base at V and 7 bases at J, with 10 bases in the middle. This CDR3 is built from 13 residues. The CDR3 DNA reads TGTGCCAGCAGCCAAGTGTCGCCGGATGAAGCTTTCTTT. The encoded protein is CASSQVSPDEAFF.

This sequence joins TRBV7-2 and TRBJ2-3; D ambiguous. The CDR3 is 13 residues long. CDR1 and CDR2 (germline): SGHTA, FQGNSA. V lost 6 bases to trimming and J lost 7 bases, with 14 bases between them. CDR3 amino acids: CASSPPTLNTQYF. CDR3 sequence (DNA): TGTGCCAGCAGTCCTCCAACCCTGAATACGCAGTATTTT.

V gene TRBV27 combines with J gene TRBJ1-6; maybe TRBD1 (5 bases). From germline, CDR1 is MNHEY and CDR2 SMNVEV (reference sequence). V was cut by 0 bases and J by 12 bases, with 6 bases left in between. The CDR3 runs to 12 residues. CDR3: CASSLSQGPLHF. The DNA for the CDR3 is TGTGCCAGCAGTTTATCGCAGGGACCCCTCCACTTT.

The table lists this clonotype with a few counts. V gene TRBV4-1 combines with J gene TRBJ1-2, with 9 bases that match TRBD1. Germline trimming cut 3 bases from V and 11 bases from J; bases unmatched to any gene: 16. This CDR3 is built from 16 residues. The germline CDR1 and CDR2 sequences are MGHRA and YSYEKL. CDR3 in DNA: TGCGCCAGCAGCCAGGTTACCGGGACAGGGACCCAAGCGTACACCTTC. Translated: CASSQVTGTGTQAYTF.

This clonotype was found a few times. The V and J genes are TRBV10-3 and TRBJ2-1, with TRBD1 identical over 10 bases. Germline CDR1 ENHRY, CDR2 SYGVKD. After removal of 0 bases from V and 7 bases from J, the junction contained 6 bases not matched to a gene. The CDR3 has 16 residues. CDR3 nucleotide sequence: TGTGCCATCAGTGAGTCTGGGGGGACAGGGGAAAATGAGCAGTTCTTC. Protein sequence: CAISESGGTGENEQFF.

The chain carries TRBV12-3 or TRBV12-4 and TRBJ1-1, with D hard to call. This CDR3 region has 14 residues. Trimming took off 6 bases at V and 0 bases at J, with 11 bases between the two ends. CDR3 sequence: CASSGRRMNTEAFF. DNA for the CDR3: TGTGCCAGCAGCGGAAGGCGTATGAACACTGAAGCTTTCTTT.

This clonotype came up a few times. The V and J genes are TRBV20-1 and TRBJ1-5, with D unresolved. Looked up from germline, CDR1 is DFQATT and CDR2 is SNEGSKA (reference sequence). The CDR3 consists of 14 residues. V was trimmed by 0 bases and J by 1 base, leaving 7 bases between them. The CDR3 nucleotides read TGCAGTGCTAGAGATAGAGTAAGCAATCAGCCCCAGCATTTT. This translates into CSARDRVSNQPQHF.

The chain carries TRBV12-3 or TRBV12-4 and TRBJ2-4; 7 bases agree with TRBD1. V was clipped by 7 bases and J by 4 bases; unmatched bases: 10. The CDR3 contains 15 residues. In DNA, the CDR3 is TGTGCCAGCACCCGACAGGGTATGCCTAAAAACATTCAGTACTTC. Its translation: CASTRQGMPKNIQYF.

Concerning this clonotype itself: One end of the junction is discordant with germline, which a read error may explain. V is TRBV10-3 and J is TRBJ1-6; 10 bases are a match to TRBD1. Germline CDR1 is ENHRY and CDR2 is SYGVKD. CDR3 length: 14 amino acids. CDR3 in amino acids: CAIRDRDRGSSLHF. The CDR3 bases are TGTGCCATCAGGGACCGGGACAGGGGTTCATCCCTCCACTTT.

The chain couples TRBV2 to TRBJ2-3; 13 nucleotides match TRBD2. The CDR3 contains 12 residues. The V and J ends lost 8 bases and 14 bases, in that order; junction bases with no gene match: 7. Per germline, CDR1 SNHLY and CDR2 FYNNEI. CDR3 nucleotides: TGTGCCAGCTCAGGGACTAGCGGGGCGAGGTATTTT. The encoded protein is CASSGTSGARYF. The variable domain in full, completed from reference TRBV2 and TRBJ2-3, reads EPEVTQTPSHQVTQMGQEVILRCVPISNHLYFYWYRQILGQKVEFLVSFYNNEISEKSEIFDDQFSVERPDGSNFTLKIRSTKLEDSAMYFCASSGTSGARYFGPGTRLTVL.

Only a few counts were recorded for this clonotype. V usage is TRBV29-1 and J usage is TRBJ2-2, with 9 bases aligning to TRBD2. The CDR3 has 15 residues. Germline V gene lookup returns CDR1 SQVTM and CDR2 ANQGSEA. The V and J ends lost 7 bases and 7 bases, in that order; junction bases with no gene match: 13. The CDR3 reads CSASAASGGIGELFF. The CDR3 DNA reads as TGCAGCGCTTCAGCAGCAAGCGGGGGGATCGGGGAGCTGTTTTTT.

V and J are TRBV12-3 or TRBV12-4 and TRBJ2-5; D call uncertain. Trimming left V 7 bases short and J 2 bases short, with 11 bases between. The CDR3 spans 13 residues. The CDR3, as DNA: TGTGCCAGCACATTGGCTAGTCAAGAGACCCAGTACTTC. This encodes CASTLASQETQYF.

The V gene is TRBV28, the J gene TRBJ2-7; D is unresolved. Trimming took off 2 bases at V and 0 bases at J, with 8 bases between the two ends. CDR1 MDHEN and CDR2 SYDVKM come from the germline V gene. The CDR3 runs to 14 residues. CDR3 region: CASSLPGYSYEQYF. CDR3 DNA sequence: TGTGCCAGCAGTTTACCTGGCTACTCCTACGAGCAGTACTTC.

J is TRBJ1-2 and V is TRBV28, with D possibly being TRBD1 (5 bases). Trimming cost V 6 bases and J 4 bases, with 9 bases left between them. The CDR3 is 12 amino acids. CDR1 MDHEN and CDR2 SYDVKM come from the germline V gene. This CDR3 is CASRGVAYGYTF. CDR3 sequence (DNA): TGTGCCAGCAGAGGGGTGGCCTATGGCTACACCTTC.